The clone carrying this T cell receptor beta chain was detected ten times or more. Its antigen is not identified. This entry belongs to a study of CD8+CD57+ T cells in acquired aplastic anemia. TCR beta VDJ and CDR3 profiles were obtained from a genomic DNA template. From the reads, TCRdb called clonotypes with MiXCR, one entry per CDR3 protein. The sample has about 170,000 distinct CDR3 sequences, roughly 48% seen once. Notes on the study in general: Almost 30 shared CD8+ CDR3s appeared highly expressed within patients' immunodominant clones.

CDR1 and CDR2 from the germline V gene are MNHEY and SVGEGT. Trimming cost V 10 bases and J 4 bases, with 14 bases left between them. The length of the CDR3 is 12 residues. The chain couples TRBV6-2 or TRBV6-3 to TRBJ2-7; possible D gene TRBD1, 6 bases. Specimen: sorted CD4+, CD8+, or CD8+CD57+ T cells (not recorded which) from PBMCs. The TCR originated in a human donor in good health. CDR3 sequence reads: CATSNREYEQYF. The CDR3 region has the DNA TGTGCCACCTCGAACAGGGAATACGAGCAGTACTTC.